A single sample gave rise to the 5 T cell receptor beta chains below, sequenced in a study of blood T cell repertoires in COVID-19. Sequencing used immunoSEQ multiplex PCR; TCRdb keeps in-frame clones, though not all of them. The sample comprises roughly 380,000 clones, roughly 90% of which are singletons, and 2.5% to 3% rests with the top ten. Sequencing was carried out using PBMCs or T cells enriched from blood (not recorded which). These receptors came from a woman aged 30 to 39 who had recovered from COVID-19.

The chain carries TRBV27 and TRBJ1-3; D is undetermined. The V gene lost 5 bases and the J gene lost 2 bases, with 13 bases spanning the gap. Germline V gene sequence: CDR1 MNHEY, CDR2 SMNVEV (reference sequence). The CDR3 spans 15 residues. The CDR3 DNA follows: TGTGCCAGCAGTCTCACGGGTTGGGCTGGAAACACCATATATTTT. Its translation: CASSLTGWAGNTIYF.

This clone has a handful of counts. The rearrangement joins TRBV4-1 to TRBJ1-1; 12 nucleotides agree with TRBD1. The CDR3 is 15 residues long. Per germline, CDR1 MGHRA and CDR2 YSYEKL. V shed 4 bases and J 5 bases; nucleotides not matched to a gene: 5. Here the CDR3 reads CASSPGQGARTEAFF. CDR3 nucleotides: TGCGCCAGCAGCCCGGGACAGGGGGCGCGAACTGAAGCTTTCTTT.

J is TRBJ2-7 and V is TRBV28; 10 bases line up with TRBD2. This CDR3 contains 15 residues. Losses at the gene ends were 6 bases for V and 3 bases for J; bases not matched to a gene: 8. Germline CDR1 and CDR2: MDHEN and SYDVKM. The CDR3 here is CASSTWTSGGYEQYF. Here the CDR3 DNA reads TGTGCCAGCAGCACATGGACTAGCGGAGGCTACGAGCAGTACTTC.

This rearrangement joins TRBV19 to TRBJ2-5; D remains unclear. Germline V CDR1 and CDR2: LNHDA, SQIVND (reference sequence). Trimming left V 2 bases short and J 5 bases short, with 9 bases between. CDR3 length: 13 residues. CDR3 protein: CASSISSSETQYF. CDR3 DNA sequence: TGTGCCAGTAGTATAAGTAGCTCGGAGACCCAGTACTTC.

The chain carries TRBV10-3 and TRBJ1-1; 9 bases align to TRBD1. The CDR3 consists of 14 residues. The V gene end was trimmed by 4 bases and the J gene end by 4 bases; junction bases not matched to a gene: 4. CDR1 and CDR2 (germline): ENHRY, SYGVKD. In DNA form, the CDR3 reads TGTGCCATCAGTGGACAGGGGGTAGGCACTGAAGCTTTCTTT. Amino acids: CAISGQGVGTEAFF.